The clone carrying this T cell receptor beta chain was counted at least ten times. These data are taken from a study of T cells in Graves' hyperthyroidism and ophthalmopathy. Hyperthyroidism patients were newly diagnosed, had disease duration under 2 months, and were aged 18 to 65 years. V lost 4 bases and J lost 3; bases outside the gene matches: 6. The CDR3 length is 16 residues. CDR1 SQVTM and CDR2 ANQGSEA come from the germline V gene. Amplified regions were TCR beta CDR3 sequences from RNA transcripts. HTBI primers were used for first-round RT-PCR of the TCR CDR3. One entry per CDR3 protein, called by TCRdb with MiXCR from the multiplex PCR reads. This table holds approximately 630,000 distinct CDR3 sequences, 15% to 20% found once.

The V gene is TRBV29-1, the J gene TRBJ2-1; 13 bases align to TRBD2. This TCR came from a woman younger than 45 with Graves' hyperthyroidism. Source material: blood. CDR3 nucleotide sequence: TGCAGCGTTGCGGGGGGACTAGCGGGAATCTACAATGAGCAGTTCTTC. It encodes CSVAGGLAGIYNEQFF.